This record looks at one TCR beta chain sequence and its context. The data were produced by immunoSEQ multiplex PCR, yet TCRdb's version contains in-frame clones alone and is incomplete. The sample has about 140,000 clones, about three quarters seen once. The data were obtained in a study of blood T cell repertoires in COVID-19. V lost 4 bases, J lost 0 bases, and 10 bases stayed unmatched. Germline values: CDR1 SGHNT, CDR2 YYREEE (reference sequence). The CDR3 spans 18 residues. This receptor was obtained from a woman aged 60 to 75 with acute or convalescent COVID-19. V usage is TRBV5-4 and J usage is TRBJ2-7; TRBD2 matches 13 bases. The specimen was peripheral blood. CDR3 DNA: TGTGCCAGCAGCCTAGGGCCGGGACTAGCGGGGAGCTCCTACGAGCAGTACTTC. This gives the protein CASSLGPGLAGSSYEQYF.